The 8 T cell receptor beta chains reported below all come from one sample, sequenced in a study of shared clonotypes between healthy human individuals. The protocol was immunoSEQ multiplex PCR, while the TCRdb copy is restricted to in-frame clones and leaves out a portion. The sample has some 2,100,000 clones, 85% to 95% seen once; the top ten hold roughly 1.8%. Positively selected for CCR7, the CD45RO-negative cells used as naive CD8 cells excluded terminally differentiated effector memory CD45RA+ cells. The material sequenced was naive CD8+ T cells from PBMCs. These receptors all stem from a young man in good health. Some clones in this sample may be carry-over from other donors' samples.

The rearrangement uses TRBV6-1 and TRBJ2-3; 9 bases fit TRBD2. V was clipped by 4 bases and J by 4 bases; unmatched bases: 6. The CDR3 is made up of 15 amino acids. Germline values: CDR1 MNHNS, CDR2 SASEGT. In DNA form, the CDR3 reads TGTGCCAGCAGTGTTCGCGGGGGGGGCGCAGATACGCAGTATTTT. It specifies CASSVRGGGADTQYF.

The V call is TRBV7-8, the J call TRBJ2-7; possible D gene TRBD2, 5 bases. V lost 5 bases and J 4 bases, leaving 15 bases between the germline ends. The CDR3 loop spans 14 amino acids. In germline, CDR1 is SGHVS, CDR2 FQNEAQ. CDR3 coding DNA: TGTGCCAGCAGCCCCCGGGGAGAGGGTTACGAGCAGTACTTC. This translates into CASSPRGEGYEQYF.

The CDR3 nucleotides read TGTGCCAGCAGTTTATTGGTTGGGACTAGCTCTAATGAGCAGTTCTTC. Translation gives CASSLLVGTSSNEQFF. This chain uses TRBV27 with TRBJ2-1; TRBD2 aligns across 9 bases. The CDR3 covers 16 residues. The J segment lost 7 bases and the V segment lost 1 base, leaving 8 bases of the junction unmatched. Germline V gene sequence: CDR1 MNHEY, CDR2 SMNVEV (reference sequence).

About this clone: The identical CDR3 is also encoded by other nucleotide sequences in the sample. The chain joins TRBV4-1 to TRBJ2-7, with TRBD1 matching 9 bases. Trimming at V came to 4 bases and at J to 3 bases, leaving 4 bases not matched to a gene. Germline V CDR1 and CDR2: MGHRA, YSYEKL. This CDR3 comprises 14 residues. CDR3 bases: TGCGCCAGCAGCCCGGGACAGGGTGACTACGAGCAGTACTTC. Its translation is CASSPGQGDYEQYF.

The rearrangement links TRBV20-1 to TRBJ2-7, with D possibly TRBD1 on 6 matching bases. CDR3 length equals 11 residues. Trimming stripped 3 bases from V and 5 bases from J, with 8 bases between. The germline V gene encodes CDR1 DFQATT and CDR2 SNEGSKA (reference sequence). CDR3 residues: CSASGGNEQYF. The CDR3 nucleotides are TGCAGTGCTAGTGGGGGCAACGAGCAGTACTTC.

The V and J genes are TRBV29-1 and TRBJ2-1; D call uncertain. V lost 3 bases and J lost 7, with 16 bases in between. Germline V lookup: CDR1 SQVTM, CDR2 ANQGSEA. This CDR3 is 14 amino acids long. CDR3 residues: CSVDGLGMGNEQFF. CDR3 DNA sequence: TGCAGCGTTGACGGCTTGGGGATGGGGAATGAGCAGTTCTTC.

CDR3 protein: CASSFRDGHNEQFF. CDR3 bases: TGTGCCAGCAGCTTCCGGGACGGTCACAATGAGCAGTTCTTC. This chain links TRBV11-3 with TRBJ2-1; D is tentatively TRBD1 or TRBD2 (5 bases each). V gave up 3 bases and J gave up 5 bases, with 11 bases separating them. CDR1 is SGHNT, CDR2 YENEEA, per germline. This CDR3 spans 14 amino acids.

This sequence joins TRBV11-2 and TRBJ2-7; 7 nucleotides align to TRBD2. The V gene end was trimmed by 4 bases and the J gene end by 6 bases; junction bases not matched to a gene: 9. Germline V CDR1 and CDR2: SGHAT, FQNNGV. The CDR3 sequence is 14 residues long. The CDR3 DNA is TGTGCCAGCAGCTCCCTAAGGGGCGGGGGCGAGCAGTACTTC. This encodes CASSSLRGGGEQYF.